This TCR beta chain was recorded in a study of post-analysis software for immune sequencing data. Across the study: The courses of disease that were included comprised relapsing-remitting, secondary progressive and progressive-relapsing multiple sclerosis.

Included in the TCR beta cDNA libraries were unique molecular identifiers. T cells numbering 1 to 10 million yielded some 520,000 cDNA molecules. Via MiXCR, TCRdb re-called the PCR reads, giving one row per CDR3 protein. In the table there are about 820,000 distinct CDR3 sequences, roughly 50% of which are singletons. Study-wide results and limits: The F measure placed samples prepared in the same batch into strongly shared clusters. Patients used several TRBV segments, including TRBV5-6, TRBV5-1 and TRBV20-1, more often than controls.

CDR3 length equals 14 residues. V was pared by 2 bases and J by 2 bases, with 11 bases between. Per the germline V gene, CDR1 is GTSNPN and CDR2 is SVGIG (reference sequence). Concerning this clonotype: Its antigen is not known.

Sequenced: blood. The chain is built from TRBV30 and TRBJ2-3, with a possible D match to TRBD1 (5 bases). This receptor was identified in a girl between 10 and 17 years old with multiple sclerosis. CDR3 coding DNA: TGTGCCTGGAGTAAACAGGCTAACACAGATACGCAGTATTTT. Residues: CAWSKQANTDTQYF. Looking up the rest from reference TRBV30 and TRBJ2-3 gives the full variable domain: SQTIHQWPATLVQPVGSPLSLECTVEGTSNPNLYWYRQAAGRGLQLLFYSVGIGQISSEVPQNLSASRPQDRQFILSSKKLLLSDSGFYLCAWSKQANTDTQYFGPGTRLTVL.